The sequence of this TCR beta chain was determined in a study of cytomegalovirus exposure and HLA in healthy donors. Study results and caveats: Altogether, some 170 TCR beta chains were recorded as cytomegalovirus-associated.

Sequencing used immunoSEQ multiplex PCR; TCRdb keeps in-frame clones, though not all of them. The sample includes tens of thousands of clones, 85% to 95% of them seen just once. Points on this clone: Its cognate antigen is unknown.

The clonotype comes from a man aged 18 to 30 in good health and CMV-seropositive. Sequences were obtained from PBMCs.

This CDR3 reads CASIKTGDYGYTF. CDR3 nucleotides: TGTGCCAGCATTAAGACAGGGGACTATGGCTACACCTTC. This chain connects TRBV28 to TRBJ1-2; 8 nucleotides align to TRBD1. V lost 7 bases to trimming and J lost 3 bases; unmatched junction nucleotides: 4. CDR1 and CDR2 (germline): MDHEN, SYDVKM. The CDR3 covers 13 residues.